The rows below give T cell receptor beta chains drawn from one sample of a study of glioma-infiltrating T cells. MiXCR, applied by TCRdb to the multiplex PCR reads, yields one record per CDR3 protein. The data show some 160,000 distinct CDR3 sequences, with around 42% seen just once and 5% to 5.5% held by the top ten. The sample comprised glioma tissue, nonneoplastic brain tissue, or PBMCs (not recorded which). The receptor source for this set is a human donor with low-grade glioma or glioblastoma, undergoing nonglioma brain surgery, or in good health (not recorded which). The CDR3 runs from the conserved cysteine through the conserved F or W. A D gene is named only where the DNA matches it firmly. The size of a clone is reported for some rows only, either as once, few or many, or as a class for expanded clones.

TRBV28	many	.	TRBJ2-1	TGTGCCAGTTTTGATGGGGGACTTACCTACAATGAGCAGTTCTTC	CASFDGGLTYNEQFF
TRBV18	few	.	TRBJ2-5	TGTGCCAGCTCACCACTGCCCAGAGAGACCCAGTACTTC	CASSPLPRETQYF
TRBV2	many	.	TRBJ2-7	TGTGCCAGCAGGGAAGGTGTTCCCTACGAGCAGTACTTC	CASREGVPYEQYF
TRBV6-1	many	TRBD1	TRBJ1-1	TGTGCCAGCAGTGCCCGACAGGGGAGCGCTGAAGCTTTCTTT	CASSARQGSAEAFF
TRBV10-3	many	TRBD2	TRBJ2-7	TGTGCCACCAAGGGACTAGACTACGAGCAGTACTTC	CATKGLDYEQYF
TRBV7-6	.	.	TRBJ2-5	TGTGCCAGCAGCTTAGGGAATAGCGGATGGGCGGAGACCCAGTACTTC	CASSLGNSGWAETQYF
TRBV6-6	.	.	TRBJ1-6	TGTGCCAGCAGTTACACGGGGTTGACCTCACCACTCCACTTT	CASSYTGLTSPLHF
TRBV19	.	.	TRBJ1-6	TGTGCCAGTAGTCTACATGCGGATTCACCCCTCCACTTT	CASSLHADSPLHF
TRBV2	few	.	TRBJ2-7	TGTGCCAGCAAACAGAATACTTACGAGCAGTACTTC	CASKQNTYEQYF
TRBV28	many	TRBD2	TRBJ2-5	TGTGCCAGCAGTTATGGACTAGCGGAGCAAGAGACCCAGTACTTC	CASSYGLAEQETQYF